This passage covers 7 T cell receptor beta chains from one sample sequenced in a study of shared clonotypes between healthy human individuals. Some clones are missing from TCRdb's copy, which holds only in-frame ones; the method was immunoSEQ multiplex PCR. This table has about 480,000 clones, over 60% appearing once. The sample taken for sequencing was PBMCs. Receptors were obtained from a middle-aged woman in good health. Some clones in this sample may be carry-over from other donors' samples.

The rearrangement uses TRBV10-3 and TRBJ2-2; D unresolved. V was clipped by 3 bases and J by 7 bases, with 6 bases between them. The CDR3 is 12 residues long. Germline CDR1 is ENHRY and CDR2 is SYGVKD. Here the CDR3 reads CAISDLGGELFF. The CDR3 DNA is TGTGCCATCAGTGACCTCGGCGGGGAGCTGTTTTTT.

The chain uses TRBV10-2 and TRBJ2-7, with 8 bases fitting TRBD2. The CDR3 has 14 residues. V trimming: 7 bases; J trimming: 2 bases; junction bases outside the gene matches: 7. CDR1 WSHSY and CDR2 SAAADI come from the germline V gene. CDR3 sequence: CASTRLARPYEQYF. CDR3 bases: TGCGCCAGCACCCGACTAGCGCGTCCCTACGAGCAGTACTTC.

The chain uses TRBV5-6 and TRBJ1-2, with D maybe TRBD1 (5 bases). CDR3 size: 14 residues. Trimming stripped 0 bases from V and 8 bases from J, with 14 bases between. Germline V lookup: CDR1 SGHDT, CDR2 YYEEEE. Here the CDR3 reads CASSLAGVRGGYTF. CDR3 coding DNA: TGTGCCAGCAGCTTGGCGGGCGTGAGGGGAGGCTACACCTTC.

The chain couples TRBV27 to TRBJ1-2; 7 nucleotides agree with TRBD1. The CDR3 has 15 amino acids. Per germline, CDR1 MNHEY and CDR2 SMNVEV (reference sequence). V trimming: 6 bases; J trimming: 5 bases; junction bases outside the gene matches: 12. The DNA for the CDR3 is TGTGCCAGCAGCCCTGGGGGGAGACAGGGATATGGCTACACCTTC. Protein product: CASSPGGRQGYGYTF.

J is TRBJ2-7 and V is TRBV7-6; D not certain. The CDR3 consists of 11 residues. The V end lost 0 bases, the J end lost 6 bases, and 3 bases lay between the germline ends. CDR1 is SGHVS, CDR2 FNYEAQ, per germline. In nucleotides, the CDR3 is TGTGCCAGCAGCTTAGCAGGCGAGCAGTACTTC. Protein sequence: CASSLAGEQYF.

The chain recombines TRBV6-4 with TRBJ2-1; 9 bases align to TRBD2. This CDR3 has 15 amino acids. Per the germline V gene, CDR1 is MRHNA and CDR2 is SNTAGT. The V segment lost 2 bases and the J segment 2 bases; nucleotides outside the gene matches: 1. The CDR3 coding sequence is TGTGCCAGCAGTGACGCTAGCGGGACCTACAATGAGCAGTTCTTC. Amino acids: CASSDASGTYNEQFF.

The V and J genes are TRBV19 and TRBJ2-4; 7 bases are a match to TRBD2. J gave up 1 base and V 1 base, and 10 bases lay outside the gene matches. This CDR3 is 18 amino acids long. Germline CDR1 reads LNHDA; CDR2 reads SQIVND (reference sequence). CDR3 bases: TGTGCCAGTAGTATAGGGATGGCGGGGGTTGGTGCCAAAAACATTCAGTACTTC. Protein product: CASSIGMAGVGAKNIQYF.